Following are 22 T cell receptor beta chains from one sample sequenced in a study of blood T cell repertoires in COVID-19 (dated by TCRdb to 2020 to 2021). Library method: the immunoSEQ multiplex PCR assay. Held by TCRdb, this immuneACCESS table contains in-frame sequences only and omits some clones. Under half of the omission traces to an unresolved V gene where checked; the cause of the rest is unknown. In all, the sample holds a few hundred thousand clones, and about 91% of those were seen once. Jointly, the top ten make up 2.5% of the sample. Material for sequencing was PBMCs or T cells enriched from blood (not recorded which). These receptors originate from a middle-aged woman with acute COVID-19.

The CDR3 loop reads CASSVETGDTDTQYF. CDR3 DNA: TGTGCCAGCAGCGTAGAAACAGGGGACACAGATACGCAGTATTTT. This sequence joins TRBV9 and TRBJ2-3; 7 bases are a match to TRBD1. The CDR3 extends over 15 amino acids. V lost 0 bases, J lost 2 bases, and 3 bases stayed unmatched. Germline CDR1 SGDLS, CDR2 YYNGEE.

This chain uses TRBV5-6 with TRBJ2-1; D is undetermined. The CDR3 sequence is 13 residues long. Germline CDR1 and CDR2: SGHDT and YYEEEE. The V end was cut by 1 base, the J end by 1 base, with 3 bases between. In DNA, the CDR3 is TGTGCCAGCAGCTTGCCGTCCTACAATGAGCAGTTCTTC. Protein sequence: CASSLPSYNEQFF.

V usage is TRBV4-3 and J usage is TRBJ2-6; possibly TRBD2 for D (5 bases). Between the trimmed V and J ends, which lost 1 base and 0 bases, there was a span of 13 bases. The CDR3 loop spans 18 amino acids. CDR1 is LGHNA and CDR2 is YSLEER in the germline V gene. CDR3 bases: TGCGCCAGCAGCCAAGGGGCCAGCGGAAACTCTGGGGCCAACGTCCTGACTTTC. It is translated as CASSQGASGNSGANVLTF.

DNA for the CDR3: TGTGCCTGGAGCACGCCTGCCGGCAATGAGCAGTTCTTC. Amino acid sequence: CAWSTPAGNEQFF. The chain joins TRBV30 to TRBJ2-1; D call uncertain. Trimming took off 3 bases at V and 6 bases at J, with 12 bases between the two ends. The V gene's germline CDR1 is GTSNPN and CDR2 SVGIG (reference sequence). The CDR3 has 13 residues.

This chain connects TRBV5-3 to TRBJ1-4; weak D call: TRBD1 (5 bases). TRBV5-3 is reported as an ORF; its role is uncertain. The CDR3 spans 17 residues. V shed 0 bases and J shed 3 bases, with 15 bases lying between them. The CDR3 is CARSLAGRGGSNEKLFF. Written as DNA, the CDR3 is TGTGCCAGAAGCTTGGCCGGGAGGGGTGGGTCTAATGAAAAACTGTTTTTT.

The chain joins TRBV24-1 to TRBJ2-5; TRBD1 matches at 8 bases. The CDR3 consists of 17 residues. V shed 0 bases and J 5 bases; nucleotides not matched to a gene: 10. Looked up from germline, CDR1 is KGHDR and CDR2 is SFDVKD. Here the CDR3 reads CATSDLAGTGPRETQYF. The CDR3 bases are TGTGCCACCAGTGATTTGGCCGGGACAGGCCCCCGGGAGACCCAGTACTTC.

The sample holds a few counts of this clone. The V call is TRBV11-2, the J call TRBJ2-5; D ambiguous. Trimming removed 2 bases at V and 2 bases at J, with 9 bases between. The CDR3 spans 14 residues. Germline CDR1 is SGHAT and CDR2 is FQNNGV. CDR3: CASSLTTLQETQYF. The CDR3 region has the DNA TGTGCCAGCAGCTTAACTACACTGCAAGAGACCCAGTACTTC.

As regards this clone: Additional DNA sequences in this sample encode the identical CDR3. J is TRBJ2-5 and V is TRBV12-3 or TRBV12-4; D not certain. V lost 3 bases and J lost 4, with 6 bases in between. The length of the CDR3 is 12 residues. The CDR3 reads CASSFSLETQYF. CDR3 in DNA: TGTGCCAGCAGTTTCTCCCTAGAGACCCAGTACTTC.

The CDR3 DNA follows: TGTGCCAGCAGCTTGGGTTCAGGGTATAGCTATGGCTACACCTTC. Amino acid sequence: CASSLGSGYSYGYTF. The V gene is TRBV5-8, the J gene TRBJ1-2, with D possibly matching TRBD1 (5 bases). Deletions cut 0 bases from V and 4 bases from J, with 13 bases between. The CDR3 has 15 residues. Germline V gene lookup returns CDR1 SGHTS and CDR2 YDEGEE.

This chain connects TRBV20-1 to TRBJ1-4; 10 bases align to TRBD1. This CDR3 comprises 14 residues. Trimming removed 5 bases from V and 10 bases from J; junction bases left unmatched: 10. From germline, CDR1 is DFQATT and CDR2 SNEGSKA (reference sequence). This chain's CDR3 is CSAGDRGRVGKLFF. The CDR3 DNA follows: TGCAGTGCTGGTGACAGGGGGCGCGTGGGAAAACTGTTTTTT.

The gene calls are TRBV3-1 (or the pseudogene TRBV3-2) and TRBJ1-1; weak D call: TRBD1 (5 bases). The ends were cut back, 1 base at V and 11 bases at J, with 11 bases in the middle. This CDR3 comprises 12 residues. Germline V gene lookup returns CDR1 LGHDT and CDR2 YNNKEL (reference sequence). CDR3 in amino acids: CASSQVGGRAFF. The DNA of the CDR3 is TGTGCCAGCAGCCAAGTGGGGGGAAGGGCTTTCTTT.

CDR3 sequence reads: CASSYLGQGARDTIYF. Here the CDR3 DNA reads TGTGCCAGCAGCTATTTGGGACAGGGGGCGCGGGACACCATATATTTT. J is TRBJ1-3 and V is TRBV5-6, with 12 nucleotides matching TRBD1. The CDR3 consists of 16 residues. Germline loops: CDR1 SGHDT, CDR2 YYEEEE. V trimming: 3 bases; J trimming: 8 bases; junction bases outside the gene matches: 9.

The chain combines TRBV6-5 with TRBJ1-3; D possibly corresponds to TRBD1 (5 bases). The germline CDR1 and CDR2 sequences are MNHEY and SVGAGI. Trimming cost V 11 bases and J 4 bases, with 15 bases left between them. The CDR3 is 13 amino acids. The CDR3 DNA follows: TGTGCCTCTGACCTGGGGCCGGGAAACACCATATATTTT. Translated, it gives CASDLGPGNTIYF.

The genes are TRBV9 and TRBJ2-2; 9 bases match TRBD1. The J segment lost 2 bases and the V segment lost 4 bases, leaving 9 bases of the junction unmatched. The CDR3 spans 17 residues. Germline CDR1 reads SGDLS; CDR2 reads YYNGEE. The CDR3 spells CASSFPRQGDNTGELFF. As DNA, the CDR3 is TGTGCCAGCAGCTTCCCCAGACAGGGGGATAACACCGGGGAGCTGTTTTTT. Full variable domain (remainder filled in from reference TRBV9 and TRBJ2-2): DSGVTQTPKHLITATGQRVTLRCSPRSGDLSVYWYQQSLDQGLQFLIQYYNGEERAKGNILERFSAQQFPDLHSELNLSSLELGDSALYFCASSFPRQGDNTGELFFGEGSRLTVL.

The V call is TRBV10-3, the J call TRBJ2-3; 8 bases agree with TRBD1. CDR1 and CDR2 (germline): ENHRY, SYGVKD. J lost 4 bases, V lost 8 bases, and 8 bases had no gene match. The CDR3 is 14 amino acids. The chain's CDR3 is CAIEGGQGADTQYF. In nucleotides, the CDR3 is TGTGCCATCGAAGGAGGACAGGGAGCAGATACGCAGTATTTT.

The chain links TRBV18 to TRBJ2-1; D perhaps matches TRBD1 (6 bases). Per germline, CDR1 KGHSH and CDR2 LQKENI. The CDR3 is 15 residues long. V was clipped by 6 bases and J by 11 bases, with 23 bases between them. The CDR3 region has the DNA TGTGCCAGCTCCAACCAGAGGGGGTGGGTTGATCAGCAGTTCTTC. Its protein product is CASSNQRGWVDQQFF.

This chain uses TRBV7-2 with TRBJ1-4; 8 bases fit TRBD1. Per the germline V gene, CDR1 is SGHTA and CDR2 is FQGNSA. CDR3 size: 15 residues. Trimming took 4 bases from V and 7 from J; bases not matched to a gene: 8. The DNA for the CDR3 is TGTGCCAGCAGCTCGGACAGGGCGTCGAGTGAAAAACTGTTTTTT. Encoded protein: CASSSDRASSEKLFF.

The chain is built from TRBV24-1 and TRBJ2-2; 9 bases agree with TRBD2. In germline, CDR1 is KGHDR, CDR2 SFDVKD. This CDR3 is built from 16 residues. V shed 4 bases and J 3 bases; nucleotides not matched to a gene: 5. This CDR3 is CATSEGGRGDTGELFF. The DNA for the CDR3 is TGTGCCACCAGTGAGGGCGGGAGGGGTGACACCGGGGAGCTGTTTTTT.

The chain joins TRBV18 to TRBJ1-2; 10 bases fit TRBD1. J lost 2 bases, V lost 4 bases, and 4 bases had no gene match. This CDR3 contains 15 residues. Germline V gene sequence: CDR1 KGHSH, CDR2 LQKENI. CDR3 in DNA: TGTGCCAGCTCACGCGGGACAGGGGCAAACTATGGCTACACCTTC. Translating it yields CASSRGTGANYGYTF.

The chain combines TRBV3-1 (or the pseudogene TRBV3-2) with TRBJ2-1; tentatively, D is TRBD2 (6 bases). Germline CDR1 is LGHDT and CDR2 is YNNKEL (reference sequence). V dropped 4 bases and J dropped 8 bases, with 12 bases sitting between them. The CDR3 loop spans 13 amino acids. The CDR3 protein is CASSLADGDEQFF. In DNA, the CDR3 is TGTGCCAGCAGCCTAGCGGATGGGGATGAGCAGTTCTTC.

This sequence joins TRBV7-2 and TRBJ2-2; D is unresolved. CDR1 and CDR2 from the germline V gene are SGHTA and FQGNSA. The ends were cut back, 2 bases at V and 6 bases at J, with 7 bases in the middle. The CDR3 spans 13 residues. The CDR3 region is CASSLQGAGELFF. CDR3 coding DNA: TGTGCCAGCAGCTTACAAGGAGCCGGGGAGCTGTTTTTT.

V usage is TRBV13 and J usage is TRBJ2-5; 14 bases line up with TRBD2. The germline V gene has CDR1 PRHDT and CDR2 FYEKMQ (reference sequence). The CDR3 contains 17 residues. Unmatched junction bases numbered 9, after V lost 5 bases and J lost 4 bases. The CDR3 loop is CASSPRLAGGGAETQYF. The CDR3 nucleotides read TGTGCCAGCAGCCCAAGACTAGCGGGAGGGGGAGCAGAGACCCAGTACTTC.